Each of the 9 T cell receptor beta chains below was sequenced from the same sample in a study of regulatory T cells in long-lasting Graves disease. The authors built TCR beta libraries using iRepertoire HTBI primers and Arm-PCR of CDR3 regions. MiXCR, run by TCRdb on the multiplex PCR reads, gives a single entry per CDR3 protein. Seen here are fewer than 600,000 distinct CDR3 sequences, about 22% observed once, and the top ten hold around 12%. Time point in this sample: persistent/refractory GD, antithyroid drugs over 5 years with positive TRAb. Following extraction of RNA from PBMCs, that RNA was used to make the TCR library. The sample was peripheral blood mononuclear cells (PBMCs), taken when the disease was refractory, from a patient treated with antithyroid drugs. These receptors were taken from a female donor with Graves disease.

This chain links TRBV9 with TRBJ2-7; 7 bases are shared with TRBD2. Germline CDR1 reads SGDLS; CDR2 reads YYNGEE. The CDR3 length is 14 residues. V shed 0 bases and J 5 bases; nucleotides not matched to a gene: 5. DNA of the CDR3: TGTGCCAGCAGCGTAGGGGAGGGGCTGAACGAGCAGTACTTC. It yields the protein CASSVGEGLNEQYF.

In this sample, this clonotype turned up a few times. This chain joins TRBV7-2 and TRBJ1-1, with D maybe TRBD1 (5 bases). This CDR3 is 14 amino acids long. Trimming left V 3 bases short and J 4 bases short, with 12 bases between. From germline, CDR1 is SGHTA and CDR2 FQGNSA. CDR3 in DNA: TGTGCCAGCAGCTTCGGCGACAGACGCACTGAAGCTTTCTTT. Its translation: CASSFGDRRTEAFF.

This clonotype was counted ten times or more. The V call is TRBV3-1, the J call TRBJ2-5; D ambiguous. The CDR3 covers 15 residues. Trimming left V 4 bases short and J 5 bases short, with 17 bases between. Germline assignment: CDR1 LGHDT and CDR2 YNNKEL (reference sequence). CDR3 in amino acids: CASSPIAVRQETQYF. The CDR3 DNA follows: TGTGCCAGCAGCCCGATCGCTGTGCGGCAGGAGACCCAGTACTTC.

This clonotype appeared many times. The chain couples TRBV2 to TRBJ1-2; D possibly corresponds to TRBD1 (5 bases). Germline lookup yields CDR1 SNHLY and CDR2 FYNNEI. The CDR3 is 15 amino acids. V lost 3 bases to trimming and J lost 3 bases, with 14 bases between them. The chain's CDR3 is CASSEVQGPHYGYTF. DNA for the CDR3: TGTGCCAGCAGTGAGGTCCAGGGCCCTCACTATGGCTACACCTTC.

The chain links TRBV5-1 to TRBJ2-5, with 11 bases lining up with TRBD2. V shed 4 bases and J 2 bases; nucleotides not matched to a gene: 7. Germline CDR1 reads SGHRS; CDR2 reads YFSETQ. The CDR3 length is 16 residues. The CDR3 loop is CASSTRLAGNQETQYF. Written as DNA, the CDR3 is TGCGCCAGCAGCACACGACTAGCGGGGAATCAAGAGACCCAGTACTTC.

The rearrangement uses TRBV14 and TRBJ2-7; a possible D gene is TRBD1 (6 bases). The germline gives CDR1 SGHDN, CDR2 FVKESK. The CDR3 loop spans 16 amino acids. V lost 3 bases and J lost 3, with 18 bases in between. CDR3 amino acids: CASSQTTGISNYEQYF. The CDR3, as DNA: TGTGCCAGCAGCCAGACGACAGGTATTTCTAACTACGAGCAGTACTTC.

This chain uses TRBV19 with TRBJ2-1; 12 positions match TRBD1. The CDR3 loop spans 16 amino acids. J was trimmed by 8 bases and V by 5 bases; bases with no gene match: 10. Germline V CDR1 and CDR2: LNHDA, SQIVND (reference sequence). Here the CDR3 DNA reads TGTGCCAGTAGTCTCTGGGACAGGGGGCGCGGGGATGAGCAGTTCTTC. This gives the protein CASSLWDRGRGDEQFF.

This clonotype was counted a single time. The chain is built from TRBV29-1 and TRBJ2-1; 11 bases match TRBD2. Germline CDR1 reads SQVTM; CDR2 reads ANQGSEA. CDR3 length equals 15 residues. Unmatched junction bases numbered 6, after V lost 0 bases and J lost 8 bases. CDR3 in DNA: TGCAGCGTTGAAGAGTGGCTAGCGGGGGGCGATGAGCAGTTCTTC. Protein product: CSVEEWLAGGDEQFF.

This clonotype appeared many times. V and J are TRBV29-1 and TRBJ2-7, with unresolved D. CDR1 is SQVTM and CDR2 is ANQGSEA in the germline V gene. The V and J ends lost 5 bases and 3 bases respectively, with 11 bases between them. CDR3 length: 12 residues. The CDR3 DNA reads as TGCAGCGTTCAAGGATCCAACTACGAGCAGTACTTC. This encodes CSVQGSNYEQYF.